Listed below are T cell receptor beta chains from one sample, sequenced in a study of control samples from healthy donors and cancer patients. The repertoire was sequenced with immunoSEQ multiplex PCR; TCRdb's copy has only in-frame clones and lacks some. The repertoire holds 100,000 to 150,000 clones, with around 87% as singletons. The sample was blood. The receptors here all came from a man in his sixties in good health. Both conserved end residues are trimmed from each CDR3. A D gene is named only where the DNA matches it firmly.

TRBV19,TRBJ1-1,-,ASTTNSVTAF
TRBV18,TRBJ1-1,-,ASSPRIDNTEAF
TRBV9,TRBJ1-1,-,ASSVESGIMSTEAF
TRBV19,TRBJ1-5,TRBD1,ASSPDRLSNQPQH
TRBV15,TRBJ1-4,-,ATSREGNTNEKLF
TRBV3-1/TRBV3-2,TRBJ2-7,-,ASSQENLGNTNYEQY
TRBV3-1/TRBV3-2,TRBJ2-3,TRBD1,ASKNRGLVDTQY
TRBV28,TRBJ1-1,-,ASSPVWRVVLNTEAF
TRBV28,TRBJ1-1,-,ASSMLMNTEAF
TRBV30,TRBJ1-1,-,AWSVIGPTEAF
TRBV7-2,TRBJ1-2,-,ASSPIGVNRGGYT
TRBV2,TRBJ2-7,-,ASSGQSYEQY
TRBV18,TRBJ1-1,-,ASSPGRGTEAF
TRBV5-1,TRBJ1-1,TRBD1,ASSNPSTGGTEAF
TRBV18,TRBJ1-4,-,ASVPQGASTNEKLF
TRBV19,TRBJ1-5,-,ASSLRSNQPQH
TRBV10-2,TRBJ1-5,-,ASKAGNQPQH